What follows is one T cell receptor beta chain and its context. There are a few counts of this clone. The antigen this receptor binds is unknown. Per-base quality was not reported, and no clone a single base away is much larger than it. The sample is drawn from a study of blood T cell repertoires in COVID-19 (dated by TCRdb to 2018 to 2021). Broadly, across the study: The collaborator samples originated in the United States, Italy and Spain and spanned the acute and convalescent phases of COVID-19. Where available, HLA class I and class II types were obtained from metadata supplied by the sample provider rather than from assay-based typing. The repertoires were released in a freely available public database meant as a resource for research on the immune response to SARS-CoV-2. The prospective study material was composed of cDNA or gDNA derived from T cells, B-cell-depleted T cells, or PBMCs. Subjects who had been exposed to COVID-19, were actively infected with it, or had recovered from it provided the deeply sampled blood TCRbeta repertoires that made up the dataset. A de-identified subject ID, COVID-19 status, age in years and sex were almost always included in the sample metadata. Samples were obtained from the ongoing ImmuneRACE study (first 160 participants) and from approximately 1,200 subjects provided by 6 global collaborators.

One collaborating source in Seattle enrolled patients during active infection and followed them longitudinally through the course of disease. Collaborating institutions collected whole blood in K2EDTA tubes following their own protocols. For TCRbeta analysis, collaborators shipped samples as frozen whole blood, isolated PBMCs, or DNA extracted from either of those sample types. Its CDR3 holds 14 amino acids, cysteine through phenylalanine. Left in the record is the CDR3 DNA by itself, 42 bases read in frame from the first base. Between the V and J ends, shortened by 3 bases and 7 bases respectively, the junction contains 16 bases. Based on the germline V gene (reference sequence), the CDR1 and CDR2 sequences are SGHNT and YYREEE. TCRbeta CDR3 regions were amplified from genomic DNA using the immunoSEQ Assay, a bias-controlled multiplex PCR. Per the authors' processing: The number of nucleated cells in each sample was estimated by amplification of reference gene primers within the assay. Sequence reads were collapsed and filtered to measure the absolute abundance of every unique TCRbeta CDR3 rearrangement. For each sample, productive Simpson clonality was calculated as the square root of Simpson's diversity index across productive rearrangements. The source is immuneACCESS, and TCRdb retained only in-frame sequences with V and J called. Part of the clones is not carried over; for the studies checked, unresolved V genes explain less than half of this, and the remainder is unexplained. V and J calls and clone size follow that table, whereas D and trimming were derived from the DNA. In all, the sample holds about 410,000 clones, and approximately 91% of those were seen once. Jointly, the top ten make up about 1.6% of the sample.

On the study overall, not on this receptor specifically: Clinical and demographic metadata were provided uncurated, with the amount varying by source and participant.

The V and J genes are TRBV5-4 and TRBJ1-1, and the D gene may be TRBD1, 6 bases matching. The TCR comes from a woman in her thirties or forties with COVID-19, enrolled during active disease. Sequenced sample: peripheral blood. The CDR3 protein is CASSSSGVWIEAFF. Read as DNA, the sequence is TGTGCCAGCAGCTCCTCAGGGGTCTGGATTGAAGCTTTCTTT.